One and the same sample provided the 18 T cell receptor beta chains below, sequenced in a study of kidney transplant recipient with SARS-CoV-2 infection. TCRdb processed the reads anew with MiXCR; each CDR3 protein has one entry. Of 250,000 or so distinct CDR3 sequences in the sample, around 30% were seen once. The sample here was a blood sample, taken at baseline and around day 120 from a kidney transplant recipient. All receptors derive from a male patient aged 25 to 39 who had COVID-19 and was a kidney transplant recipient. T cells may partly derive from the graft donor.

Points on this clonotype: This may arise from a read error, as a much more abundant clone is one base away. The chain's CDR3 is CASSTVNLISFSETQYF. DNA of the CDR3: TGTGCCAGCAGCACTGTGAATCTCATTTCTTTCTCTGAGACCCAGTACTTC. V usage is TRBV3-1 and J usage is TRBJ2-5, with D uncertain. V was cut by 5 bases and J by 5 bases, with 24 bases left in between. CDR1 and CDR2 from the germline V gene are LGHDT and YNNKEL (reference sequence). This CDR3 is 17 amino acids long.

With respect to this clonotype: A much larger clone is a single base away; this may be a read error. Since the CDR3 does not end with the conserved phenylalanine or tryptophan, this likely comes from a read error. The chain combines TRBV30 with TRBJ1-1; D may be TRBD1 (6 bases). Germline V gene lookup returns CDR1 GTSNPN and CDR2 SVGIG (reference sequence). V dropped 0 bases and J dropped 0 bases, with 20 bases sitting between them. CDR3 length: 18 residues. The CDR3 is CAWSVLRGGESMNTEAFS. The CDR3 nucleotides read TGTGCCTGGAGTGTACTTAGGGGGGGTGAATCCATGAACACTGAAGCTTTCTCT.

This clonotype was counted ten times or more. The chain joins TRBV24-1 to TRBJ1-2; no clear D gene. V lost 6 bases and J 4 bases, leaving 23 bases between the germline ends. The CDR3 consists of 17 residues. Germline V CDR1 and CDR2: KGHDR, SFDVKD. The CDR3 protein is CATSNYDSTRKTYGYTF. DNA for the CDR3: TGTGCCACCAGTAACTATGATAGTACCAGAAAGACCTATGGCTACACCTTC.

With regard to this clonotype: This may stem from a read error, because a much larger clone lies one nucleotide away. The V and J genes are TRBV7-2 and TRBJ1-1; D is uncertain. The CDR3 sequence is 14 residues long. Germline CDR1 SGHTA, CDR2 FQGNSA. Trimming pared 2 bases from V and 3 bases from J, leaving 10 bases between. The CDR3 loop reads CASSLLGRDTEAFF. The CDR3 DNA follows: TGTGCCAGCAGCTTATTGGGGAGGGACACTGAAGCTTTCTTT.

This clonotype was found many times. This sequence joins TRBV18 and TRBJ1-2, with 7 bases fitting TRBD1. V shed 3 bases, J shed 4 bases, and the junction held 2 bases outside the gene matches. The CDR3 covers 13 residues. Germline CDR1 KGHSH, CDR2 LQKENI. In DNA form, the CDR3 reads TGTGCCAGCTCACCCGGGACAGTCTATGGCTACACCTTC. Translated: CASSPGTVYGYTF.

In this sample, this clonotype turned up a few times. The chain couples TRBV7-2 to TRBJ2-3; maybe TRBD1 (5 bases). Per the germline V gene, CDR1 is SGHTA and CDR2 is FQGNSA. The V end lost 5 bases, the J end lost 0 bases, and 9 bases lay between the germline ends. There are 14 residues in the CDR3. The DNA of the CDR3 is TGTGCCAGCAGCATGGACATAAGCACAGATACGCAGTATTTT. It translates to CASSMDISTDTQYF. The full variable domain, in which reference TRBV7-2 and TRBJ2-3 provide the parts outside the CDR3, is GAGVSQSPSNKVTEKGKDVELRCDPISGHTALYWYRQSLGQGLEFLIYFQGNSAPDKSGLPSDRFSAERTGGSVSTLTIQRTQQEDSAVYLCASSMDISTDTQYFGPGTRLTVL.

There are a few counts of this clonotype. The V gene is TRBV20-1, the J gene TRBJ1-1; TRBD1 might be the D (5 bases). The CDR3 loop spans 16 amino acids. In germline, CDR1 is DFQATT, CDR2 SNEGSKA (reference sequence). Deletions cut 5 bases from V and 1 base from J, with 20 bases between. The CDR3 is CSAPRSGVRSNTEAFF. The CDR3 bases are TGCAGTGCTCCTCGCTCGGGGGTTCGCTCGAACACTGAAGCTTTCTTT.

This clonotype has a single count. This chain uses TRBV2 with TRBJ2-1, with D perhaps matching TRBD1 or TRBD2 (5 bases each). This CDR3 spans 15 amino acids. Germline CDR1 is SNHLY and CDR2 is FYNNEI. With 7 bases removed from V and 3 bases from J, the gap between germline ends came to 16 bases. CDR3 sequence: CASNRGDYRYNEQFF. CDR3 coding DNA: TGTGCCAGCAATAGAGGGGATTATCGCTACAATGAGCAGTTCTTC.

This clonotype was found many times. The chain employs TRBV18 and TRBJ2-6; no definite D call. CDR3 size: 16 residues. CDR1 and CDR2 (germline): KGHSH, LQKENI. V was trimmed by 0 bases and J by 0 bases, leaving 6 bases between them. The chain's CDR3 is CASSPPPSSGANVLTF. In DNA, the CDR3 is TGTGCCAGCTCACCACCACCGAGCTCTGGGGCCAACGTCCTGACTTTC.

Concerning this clonotype: A single base separates this from a much larger clone, so it may be a read error. V is TRBV12-3 or TRBV12-4 and J is TRBJ1-6; possibly TRBD1 for D (5 bases). The CDR3 is made up of 15 amino acids. CDR3 sequence: CACRMTASYNSPLHF. DNA for the CDR3: TGTGCCTGCAGGATGACAGCCTCCTATAATTCACCCCTCCACTTT.

Points on this clonotype: A single base separates this from a much larger clone, so it may be a read error. This chain joins TRBV12-3 or TRBV12-4 and TRBJ1-2, with TRBD1 matching over 7 bases. There are 13 residues in the CDR3. For the CDR3, the DNA is TGTGCCGGCAGTCCGGACAGGTTAGATGGCTACACCTTC. This gives the protein CAGSPDRLDGYTF.

In its sample, this clonotype was seen many times. The chain carries TRBV12-3 or TRBV12-4 and TRBJ2-3; weak D call: TRBD2 (5 bases). The CDR3 is made up of 13 amino acids. V lost 3 bases and J lost 4, with 8 bases in between. The CDR3 protein is CASSLEAADTQYF. In DNA, the CDR3 is TGTGCCAGCAGTTTGGAGGCAGCAGATACGCAGTATTTT.

This chain joins TRBV5-1 and TRBJ2-1; TRBD2 aligns across 16 bases. V dropped 2 bases and J dropped 6; count of bases not matched to a gene: 2. Germline V gene lookup returns CDR1 SGHRS and CDR2 YFSETQ. There are 16 residues in the CDR3. CDR3 DNA sequence: TGCGCCAGCAGCTTCGGGACTAGCGGGAGGGCCAATGAGCAGTTCTTC. Encoded protein: CASSFGTSGRANEQFF.

This clonotype was seen ten or more times. The CDR3 bases are TGTGCCAGCAGTTCGGAGACCAGCTTCCGAAAGACCTATGGCTACACCTTC. This sequence encodes CASSSETSFRKTYGYTF. This chain uses TRBV12-3 or TRBV12-4 with TRBJ1-2, with D uncertain. CDR3 length: 17 residues. The germline V and J ends were trimmed by 4 bases and 4 bases, with 22 bases remaining between them.

The gene calls are TRBV15 and TRBJ2-3, with TRBD2 as a possible D gene (6 bases). CDR3 length: 14 residues. V shed 1 base and J shed 5 bases, with 10 bases lying between them. CDR1 LNHNV and CDR2 YYDKDF come from the germline V gene (reference sequence). Written as DNA, the CDR3 is TGTGCCACCAGCAGAGTTCTAGCGAGAGATACGCAGTATTTT. The encoded protein is CATSRVLARDTQYF.

This clonotype has ten or more counts. The rearrangement uses TRBV23-1 and TRBJ1-2; no reliable D call. TRBV23-1 is an ORF, with its function uncertain. V was trimmed by 5 bases and J by 4 bases, leaving 23 bases between them. The CDR3 runs 17 residues. The chain's CDR3 is CASSDWLLRRKTYGYTF. The CDR3 DNA is TGCGCCAGCAGTGATTGGTTGCTACGCAGAAAGACCTATGGCTACACCTTC.

To note about this clonotype: A read error may be the cause here, since a much bigger clone is one base away. The rearrangement joins TRBV7-6 to TRBJ2-6; weak D call: TRBD1 (5 bases). The CDR3 loop spans 15 amino acids. Germline CDR1 reads SGHVS; CDR2 reads FNYEAQ. CDR3 nucleotides: TGTGCCAGCAGCCCACTCCGATCTGGGGCCAACGCCCTGACTTTC. This translates into CASSPLRSGANALTF.

There are many counts of this clonotype. V is TRBV19 and J is TRBJ2-3; 10 bases are a match to TRBD2. CDR1 and CDR2 (germline): LNHDA, SQIVND (reference sequence). The junction had 6 bases not matched to a gene; V was cut back by 5 bases and J by 4 bases. The CDR3 sequence is 15 residues long. CDR3 protein: CASSPPSGGADTQYF. In DNA form, the CDR3 reads TGTGCCAGTAGTCCGCCCAGCGGGGGGGCAGATACGCAGTATTTT.